This paragraph covers one T cell receptor beta chain sequence. This sample is drawn from a study of blood T cell repertoires in COVID-19. As for the study in general: Some COVID-19 samples were acute and others convalescent; all came from the United States, Italy and Spain. The analysed material was cDNA or gDNA that came from T cells, B-cell-depleted T cells, or PBMCs.

Original data processing: How many nucleated cells were present was estimated from reference gene primer amplification. Measured with immunoSEQ multiplex PCR; TCRdb has only the in-frame clones, and not every one. The V and J calls and clone size were taken over from that table, and D and trimming were inferred from the DNA. The sample records more than 95,000 clones, approximately 80% being singletons. Trimming removed 6 bases at V and 1 base at J, with 9 bases between. Germline V CDR1 and CDR2: SQVTM, ANQGSEA. The CDR3 contains 12 residues. V and J are TRBV29-1 and TRBJ2-5, with a weak D call TRBD1 (6 bases). What was sequenced was peripheral blood. The receptor was derived from a man in his sixties with acute or convalescent COVID-19. CDR3 coding DNA: TGCAGCGTCCAGGGGACCCAAGAGACCCAGTACTTC. Protein sequence: CSVQGTQETQYF. The full variable domain, completed using reference TRBV29-1 and TRBJ2-5, is SAVISQKPSRDICQRGTSLTIQCQVDSQVTMMFWYRQQPGQSLTLIATANQGSEATYESGFVIDKFPISRPNLTFSTLTVSNMSPEDSSIYLCSVQGTQETQYFGPGTRLLVL.